This passage covers 5 T cell receptor beta chains from one sample sequenced in a study of blood T cells in healthy people across ages. A second PCR, run for about 6 to 11 cycles, used a sample-barcoded 5' primer plus a J-beta primer mix. TCRdb re-derived calls from the 5' RACE reads in MiXCR, one entry per CDR3 protein. The table has more than 500,000 distinct CDR3 sequences, 27% seen once; the top ten hold roughly 18%. Sequencing used blood. The source of these receptors is a woman aged 70-85 years in good health.

On this clonotype itself: This could be a read error, since a much larger clone is one nucleotide away. The rearrangement joins TRBV29-1 to TRBJ2-7; D remains ambiguous. The CDR3 covers 14 residues. CDR1 SQVTM and CDR2 ANQGSEA come from the germline V gene. The CDR3, as DNA: TGCAGCGTTGAATTGGCCTTGAGCTCCTACGGGCAGTACTTC. Protein: CSVELALSSYGQYF.

The table lists this clonotype with a few counts. The chain couples TRBV7-6 to TRBJ2-5, with D hard to call. The CDR3 totals 15 residues. Germline V gene data show CDR1 as SGHVS and CDR2 as FNYEAQ. The V and J ends lost 5 bases and 4 bases respectively, with 17 bases between them. The CDR3 reads CASSPSVSTVETQYF. In nucleotides, the CDR3 is TGTGCCAGCAGCCCGTCGGTATCGACGGTAGAGACCCAGTACTTC.

V usage is TRBV4-3 and J usage is TRBJ2-1; maybe TRBD1 (6 bases). Germline V CDR1 and CDR2: LGHNA, YSLEER. The CDR3 extends over 18 amino acids. Trimming took off 0 bases at V and 1 base at J, with 16 bases between the two ends. The CDR3 is CASSQEPPTGGSYNEQFF. CDR3 bases: TGCGCCAGCAGCCAAGAGCCGCCGACAGGAGGTTCCTACAATGAGCAGTTCTTC.

The chain combines TRBV20-1 with TRBJ2-3; TRBD2 matches at 8 bases. Germline trimming cut 3 bases from V and 2 bases from J; bases unmatched to any gene: 4. This CDR3 region has 14 residues. Germline CDR1 and CDR2: DFQATT and SNEGSKA (reference sequence). The CDR3 here is CSASGGGVTDTQYF. DNA for the CDR3: TGCAGTGCTAGCGGGGGGGGCGTCACAGATACGCAGTATTTT.

The gene calls are TRBV27 and TRBJ1-5, with D tentatively TRBD1 (5 bases). The CDR3 spans 15 residues. Germline values: CDR1 MNHEY, CDR2 SMNVEV (reference sequence). Trimming left V 5 bases short and J 7 bases short, with 18 bases between. CDR3 protein: CASSRTRGSVQPQHF. Written as DNA, the CDR3 is TGTGCCAGCAGTCGAACAAGGGGTTCCGTACAGCCCCAGCATTTT.